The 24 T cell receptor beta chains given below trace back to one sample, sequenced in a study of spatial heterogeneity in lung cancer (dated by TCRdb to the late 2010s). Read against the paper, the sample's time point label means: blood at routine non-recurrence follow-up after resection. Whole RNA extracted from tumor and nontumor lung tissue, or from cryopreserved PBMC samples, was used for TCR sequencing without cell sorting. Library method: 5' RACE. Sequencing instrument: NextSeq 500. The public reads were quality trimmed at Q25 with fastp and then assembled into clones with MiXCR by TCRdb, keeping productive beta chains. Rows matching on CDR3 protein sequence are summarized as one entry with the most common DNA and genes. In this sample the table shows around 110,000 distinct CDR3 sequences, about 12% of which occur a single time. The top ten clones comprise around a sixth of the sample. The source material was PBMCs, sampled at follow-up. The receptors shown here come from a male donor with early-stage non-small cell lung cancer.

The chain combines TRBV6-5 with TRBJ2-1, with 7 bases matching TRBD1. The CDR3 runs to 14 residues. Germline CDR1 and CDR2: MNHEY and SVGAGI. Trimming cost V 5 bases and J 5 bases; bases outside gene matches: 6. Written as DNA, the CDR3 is TGTGCCAGCAGTCCGAGGACAGGTGACAATGAGCAGTTCTTC. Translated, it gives CASSPRTGDNEQFF.

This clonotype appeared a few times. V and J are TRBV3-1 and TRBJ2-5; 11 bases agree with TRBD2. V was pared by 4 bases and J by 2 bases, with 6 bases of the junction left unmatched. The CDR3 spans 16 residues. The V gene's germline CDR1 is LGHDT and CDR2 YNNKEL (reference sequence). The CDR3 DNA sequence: TGTGCCAGCAGCCTTCGGGGGACTAGCGGACAAGAGACCCAGTACTTC. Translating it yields CASSLRGTSGQETQYF.

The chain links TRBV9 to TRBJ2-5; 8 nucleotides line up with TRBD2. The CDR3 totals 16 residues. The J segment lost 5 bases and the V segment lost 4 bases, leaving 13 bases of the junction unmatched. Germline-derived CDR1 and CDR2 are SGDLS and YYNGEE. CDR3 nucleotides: TGTGCCAGCAGCCAATCTCCAAGCGGGGGAGGGGAGACCCAGTACTTC. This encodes CASSQSPSGGGETQYF.

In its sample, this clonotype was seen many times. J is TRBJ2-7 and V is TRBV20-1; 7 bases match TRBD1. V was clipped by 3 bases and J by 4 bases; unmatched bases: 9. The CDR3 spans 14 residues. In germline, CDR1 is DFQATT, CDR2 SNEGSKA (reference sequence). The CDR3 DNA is TGCAGTGCTAGCTTCCCGGGACAGCTTTACGAGCAGTACTTC. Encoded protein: CSASFPGQLYEQYF.

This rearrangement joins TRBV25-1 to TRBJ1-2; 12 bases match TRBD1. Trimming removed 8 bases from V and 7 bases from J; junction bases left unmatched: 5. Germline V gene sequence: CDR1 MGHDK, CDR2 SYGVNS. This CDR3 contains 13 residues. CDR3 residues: CASSGQGAIGYTF. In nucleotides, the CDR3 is TGTGCCAGCTCGGGACAGGGGGCCATTGGCTACACCTTC.

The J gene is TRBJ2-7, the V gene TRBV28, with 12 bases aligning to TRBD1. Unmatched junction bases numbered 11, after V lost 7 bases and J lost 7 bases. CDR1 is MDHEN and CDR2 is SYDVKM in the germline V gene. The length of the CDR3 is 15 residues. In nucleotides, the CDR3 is TGTGCCAGCACCCTAACCGGGACAGGGGGCAGGGAGCAGTACTTC. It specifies CASTLTGTGGREQYF.

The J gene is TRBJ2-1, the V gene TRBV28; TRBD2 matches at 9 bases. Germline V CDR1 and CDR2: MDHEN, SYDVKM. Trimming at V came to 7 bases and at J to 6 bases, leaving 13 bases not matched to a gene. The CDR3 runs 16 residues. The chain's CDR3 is CASTPRLAGWTNEQFF. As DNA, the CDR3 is TGTGCCAGCACCCCGAGGCTAGCGGGGTGGACCAATGAGCAGTTCTTC.

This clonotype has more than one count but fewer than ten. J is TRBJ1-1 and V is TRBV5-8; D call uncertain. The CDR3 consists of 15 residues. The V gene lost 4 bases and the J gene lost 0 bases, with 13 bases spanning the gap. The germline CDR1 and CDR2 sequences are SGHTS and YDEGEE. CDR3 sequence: CASSPLSNMNTEAFF. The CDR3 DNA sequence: TGTGCCAGCAGCCCGCTTTCCAACATGAACACTGAAGCTTTCTTT.

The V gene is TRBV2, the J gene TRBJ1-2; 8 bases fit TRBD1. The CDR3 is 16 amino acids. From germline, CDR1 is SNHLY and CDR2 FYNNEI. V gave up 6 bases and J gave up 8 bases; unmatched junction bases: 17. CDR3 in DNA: TGTGCCAGCAGCTCTAAAAGGACAGGGCACGGGGGCGGCTACACCTTC. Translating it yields CASSSKRTGHGGGYTF.

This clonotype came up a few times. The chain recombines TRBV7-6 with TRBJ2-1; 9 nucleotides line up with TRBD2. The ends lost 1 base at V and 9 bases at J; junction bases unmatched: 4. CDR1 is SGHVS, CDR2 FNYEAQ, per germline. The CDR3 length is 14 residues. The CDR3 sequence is CASSLERGDSEQFF. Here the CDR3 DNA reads TGTGCCAGCAGCTTAGAGCGGGGGGATAGTGAGCAGTTCTTC.

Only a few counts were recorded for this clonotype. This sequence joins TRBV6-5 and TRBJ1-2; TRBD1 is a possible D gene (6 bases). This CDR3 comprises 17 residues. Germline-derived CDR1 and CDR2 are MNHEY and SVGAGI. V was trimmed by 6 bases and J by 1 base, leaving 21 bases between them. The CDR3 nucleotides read TGTGCCAGCAGGACGCTAACAGGGCTAAGTTTTAACTATGGCTACACCTTC. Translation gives CASRTLTGLSFNYGYTF.

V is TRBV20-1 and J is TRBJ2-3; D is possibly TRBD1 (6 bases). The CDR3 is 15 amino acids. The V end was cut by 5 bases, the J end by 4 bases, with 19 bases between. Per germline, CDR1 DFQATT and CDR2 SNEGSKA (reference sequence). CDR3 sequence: CSAYPGQIRADTQYF. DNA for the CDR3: TGCAGTGCTTATCCGGGACAAATCCGCGCAGATACGCAGTATTTT.

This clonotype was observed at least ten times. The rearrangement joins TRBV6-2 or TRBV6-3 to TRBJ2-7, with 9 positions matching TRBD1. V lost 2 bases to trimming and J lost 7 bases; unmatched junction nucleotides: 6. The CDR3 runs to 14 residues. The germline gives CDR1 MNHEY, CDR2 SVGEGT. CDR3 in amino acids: CASSYGTGRREQYF. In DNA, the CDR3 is TGTGCCAGCAGTTACGGGACAGGGAGGAGAGAGCAGTACTTC.

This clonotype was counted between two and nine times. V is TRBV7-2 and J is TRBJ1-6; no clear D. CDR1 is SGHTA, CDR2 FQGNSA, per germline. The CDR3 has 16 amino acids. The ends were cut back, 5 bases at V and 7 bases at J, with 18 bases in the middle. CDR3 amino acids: CASSPYYRVENSPLHF. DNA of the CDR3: TGTGCCAGCAGCCCCTATTACCGGGTCGAAAATTCACCCCTCCACTTT.

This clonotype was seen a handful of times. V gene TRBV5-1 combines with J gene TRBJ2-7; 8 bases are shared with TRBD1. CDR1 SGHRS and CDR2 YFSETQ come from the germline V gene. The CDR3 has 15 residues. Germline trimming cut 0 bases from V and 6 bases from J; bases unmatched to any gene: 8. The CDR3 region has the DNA TGCGCCAGCAGCTTGGCCTTGGACAGGGTTGGCGAGCAGTACTTC. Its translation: CASSLALDRVGEQYF.

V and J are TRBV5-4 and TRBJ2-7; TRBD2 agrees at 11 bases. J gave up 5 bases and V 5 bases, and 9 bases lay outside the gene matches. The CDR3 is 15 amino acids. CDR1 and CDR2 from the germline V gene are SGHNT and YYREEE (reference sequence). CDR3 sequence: CASRLAGAATDEQYF. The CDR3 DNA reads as TGTGCCAGCAGACTAGCGGGGGCTGCTACGGACGAGCAGTACTTC.

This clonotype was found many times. CDR3 loop: CASAKDSWSDTQYF. CDR3 DNA: TGTGCCAGCGCGAAGGACTCCTGGTCTGATACGCAGTATTTT. The V gene is TRBV4-2, the J gene TRBJ2-3; D might be TRBD2 (5 bases). The CDR3 consists of 14 residues. The germline V and J ends were trimmed by 8 bases and 6 bases, with 18 bases remaining between them. CDR1 and CDR2 from the germline V gene are LGHNA and YNFKEQ.

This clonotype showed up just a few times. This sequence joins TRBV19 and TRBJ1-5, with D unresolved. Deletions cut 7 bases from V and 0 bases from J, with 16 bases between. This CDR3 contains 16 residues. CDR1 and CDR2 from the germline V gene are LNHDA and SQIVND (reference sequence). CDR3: CASTKSLSNSNQPQHF. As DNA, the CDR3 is TGTGCCAGTACCAAAAGCCTGTCTAATAGCAATCAGCCCCAGCATTTT.

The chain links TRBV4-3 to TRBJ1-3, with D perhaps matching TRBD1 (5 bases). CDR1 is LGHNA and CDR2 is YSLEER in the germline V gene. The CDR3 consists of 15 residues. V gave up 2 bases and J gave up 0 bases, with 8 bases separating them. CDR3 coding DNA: TGCGCCAGCAGCCAATGGCAGGGCTCTGGAAACACCATATATTTT. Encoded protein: CASSQWQGSGNTIYF.

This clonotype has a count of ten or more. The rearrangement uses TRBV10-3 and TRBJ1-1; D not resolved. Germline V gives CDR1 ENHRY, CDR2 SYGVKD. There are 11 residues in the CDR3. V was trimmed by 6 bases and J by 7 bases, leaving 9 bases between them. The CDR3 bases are TGTGCCATCAGAGGATCTATTGAAGCTTTCTTT. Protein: CAIRGSIEAFF.

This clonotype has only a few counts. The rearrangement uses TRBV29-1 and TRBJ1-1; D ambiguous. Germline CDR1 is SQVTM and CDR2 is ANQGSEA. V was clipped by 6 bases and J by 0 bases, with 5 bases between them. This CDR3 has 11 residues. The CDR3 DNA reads TGCAGCGTCTCAATGAACACTGAAGCTTTCTTT. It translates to CSVSMNTEAFF.

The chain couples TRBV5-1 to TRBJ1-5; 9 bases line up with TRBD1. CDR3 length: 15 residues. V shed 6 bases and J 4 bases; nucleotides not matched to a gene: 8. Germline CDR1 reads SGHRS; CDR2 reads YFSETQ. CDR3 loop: CASKARTGVNQPQHF. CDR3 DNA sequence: TGCGCCAGCAAAGCGAGGACAGGGGTGAATCAGCCCCAGCATTTT.

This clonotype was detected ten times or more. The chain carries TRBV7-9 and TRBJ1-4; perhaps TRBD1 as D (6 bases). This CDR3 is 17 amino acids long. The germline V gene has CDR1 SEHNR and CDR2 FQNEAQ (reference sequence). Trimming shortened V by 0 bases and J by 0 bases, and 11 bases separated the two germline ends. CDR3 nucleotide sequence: TGTGCCAGCAGCTTAGCGCGAGGACAGACAACTAATGAAAAACTGTTTTTT. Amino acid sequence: CASSLARGQTTNEKLFF.

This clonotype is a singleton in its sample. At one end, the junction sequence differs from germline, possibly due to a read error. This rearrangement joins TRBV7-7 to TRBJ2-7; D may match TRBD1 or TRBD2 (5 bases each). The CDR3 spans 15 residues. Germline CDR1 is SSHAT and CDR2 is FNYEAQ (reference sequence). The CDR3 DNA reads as TGTGCTAGCAGCCCGTACGGGACGCCGCCCGGCGAGCAGTACTTC. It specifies CASSPYGTPPGEQYF.